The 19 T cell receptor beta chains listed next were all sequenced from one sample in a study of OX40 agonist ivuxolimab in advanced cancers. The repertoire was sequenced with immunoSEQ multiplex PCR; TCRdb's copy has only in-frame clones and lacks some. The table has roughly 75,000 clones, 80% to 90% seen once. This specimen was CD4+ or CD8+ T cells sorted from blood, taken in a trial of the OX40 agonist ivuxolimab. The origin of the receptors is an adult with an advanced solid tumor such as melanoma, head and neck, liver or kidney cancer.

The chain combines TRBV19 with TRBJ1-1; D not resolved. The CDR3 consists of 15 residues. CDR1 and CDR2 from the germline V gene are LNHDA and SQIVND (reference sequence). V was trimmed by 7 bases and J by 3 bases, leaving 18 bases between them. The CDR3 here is CASTPSPGWDTEAFF. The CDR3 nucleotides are TGTGCCAGTACCCCCTCGCCGGGCTGGGACACTGAAGCTTTCTTT.

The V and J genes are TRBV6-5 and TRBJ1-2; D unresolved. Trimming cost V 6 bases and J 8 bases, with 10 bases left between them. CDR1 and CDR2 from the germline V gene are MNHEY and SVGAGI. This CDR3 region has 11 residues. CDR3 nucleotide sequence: TGTGCCAGCAGACGGGGTGGGGGCTACACCTTC. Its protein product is CASRRGGGYTF.

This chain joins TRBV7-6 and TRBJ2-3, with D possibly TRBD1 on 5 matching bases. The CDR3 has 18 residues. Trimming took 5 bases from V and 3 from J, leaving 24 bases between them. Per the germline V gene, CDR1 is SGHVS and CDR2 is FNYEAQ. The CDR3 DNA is TGTGCCAGCAGCACTTGGCGGCTCGGGCAGGGCCTAACAGATACGCAGTATTTT. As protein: CASSTWRLGQGLTDTQYF.

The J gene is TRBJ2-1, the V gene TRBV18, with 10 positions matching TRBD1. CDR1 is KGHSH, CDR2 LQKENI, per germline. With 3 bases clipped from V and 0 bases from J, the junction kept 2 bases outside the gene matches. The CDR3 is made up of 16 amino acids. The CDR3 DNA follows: TGTGCCAGCTCACCGGGACAGGGGACCTCCTACAATGAGCAGTTCTTC. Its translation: CASSPGQGTSYNEQFF.

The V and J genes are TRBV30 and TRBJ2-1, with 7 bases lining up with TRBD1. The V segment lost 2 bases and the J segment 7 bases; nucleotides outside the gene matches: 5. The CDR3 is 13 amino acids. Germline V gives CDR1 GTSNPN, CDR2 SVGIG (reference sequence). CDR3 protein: CAWSLTTGNEQFF. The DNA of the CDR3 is TGTGCCTGGAGTTTGACGACAGGGAATGAGCAGTTCTTC.

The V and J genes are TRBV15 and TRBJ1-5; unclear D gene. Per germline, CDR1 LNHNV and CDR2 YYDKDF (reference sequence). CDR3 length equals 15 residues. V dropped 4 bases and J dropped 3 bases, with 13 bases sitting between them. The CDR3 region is CATSIEGGYNQPQHF. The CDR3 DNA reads TGTGCCACCAGCATCGAGGGAGGATACAATCAGCCCCAGCATTTT.

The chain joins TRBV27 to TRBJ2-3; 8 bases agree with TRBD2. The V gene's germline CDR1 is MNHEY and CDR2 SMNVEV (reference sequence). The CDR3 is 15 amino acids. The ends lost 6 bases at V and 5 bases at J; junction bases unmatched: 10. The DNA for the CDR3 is TGTGCCAGCAGGGCGACAGGCGGGAGGCAAGATACGCAGTATTTT. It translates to CASRATGGRQDTQYF.

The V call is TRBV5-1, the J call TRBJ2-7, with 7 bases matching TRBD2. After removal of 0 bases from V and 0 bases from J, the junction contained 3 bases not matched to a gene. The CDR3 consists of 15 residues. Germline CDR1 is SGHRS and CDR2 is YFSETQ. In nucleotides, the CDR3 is TGCGCCAGCAGCTTGGGGCGGGGGAGCTCCTACGAGCAGTACTTC. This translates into CASSLGRGSSYEQYF.

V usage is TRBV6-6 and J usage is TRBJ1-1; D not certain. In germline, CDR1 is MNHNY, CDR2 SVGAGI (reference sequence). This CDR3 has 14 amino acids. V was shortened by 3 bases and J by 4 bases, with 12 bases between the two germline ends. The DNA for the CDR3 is TGTGCCAGCAGTTATCTCAGTACCAGCACTGAAGCTTTCTTT. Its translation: CASSYLSTSTEAFF.

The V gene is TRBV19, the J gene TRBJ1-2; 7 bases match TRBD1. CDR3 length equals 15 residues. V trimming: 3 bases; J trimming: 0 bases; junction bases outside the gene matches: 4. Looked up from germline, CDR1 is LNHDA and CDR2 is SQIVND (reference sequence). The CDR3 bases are TGTGCCAGTAGTATGGGACAGCCGACTAACTATGGCTACACCTTC. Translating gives CASSMGQPTNYGYTF.

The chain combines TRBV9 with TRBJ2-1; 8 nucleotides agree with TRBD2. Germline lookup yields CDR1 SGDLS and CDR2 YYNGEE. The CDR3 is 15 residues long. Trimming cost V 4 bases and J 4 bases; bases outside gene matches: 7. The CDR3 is CASSSSGTRYNEQFF. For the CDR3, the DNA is TGTGCCAGCAGCAGTAGCGGGACGCGGTACAATGAGCAGTTCTTC. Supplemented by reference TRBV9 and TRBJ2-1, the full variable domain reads DSGVTQTPKHLITATGQRVTLRCSPRSGDLSVYWYQQSLDQGLQFLIQYYNGEERAKGNILERFSAQQFPDLHSELNLSSLELGDSALYFCASSSSGTRYNEQFFGPGTRLTVL.

CDR3 amino acids: CASSDNSYNEQFF. The CDR3 DNA sequence: TGCGCCAGCAGTGACAACTCCTACAATGAGCAGTTCTTC. V gene TRBV10-2 combines with J gene TRBJ2-1; D remains unclear. Germline V gives CDR1 WSHSY, CDR2 SAAADI. The CDR3 has 13 residues. The germline V and J ends were trimmed by 3 bases and 0 bases, with 3 bases remaining between them.

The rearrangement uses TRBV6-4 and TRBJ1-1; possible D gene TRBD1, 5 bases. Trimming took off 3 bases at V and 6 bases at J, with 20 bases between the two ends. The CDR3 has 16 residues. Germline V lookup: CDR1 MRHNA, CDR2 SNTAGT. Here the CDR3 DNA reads TGTGCCAGCAGTGAGAACAGACCTTCGGGGGTCGCTGAAGCTTTCTTT. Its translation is CASSENRPSGVAEAFF.

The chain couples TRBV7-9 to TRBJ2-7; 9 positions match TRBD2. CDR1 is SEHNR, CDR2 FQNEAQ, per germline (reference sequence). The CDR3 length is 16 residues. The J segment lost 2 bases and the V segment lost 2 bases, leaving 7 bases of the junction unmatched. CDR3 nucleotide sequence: TGTGCCAGCAGCTTACTAAGCGGGGGGATCCCCTACGAGCAGTACTTC. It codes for CASSLLSGGIPYEQYF.

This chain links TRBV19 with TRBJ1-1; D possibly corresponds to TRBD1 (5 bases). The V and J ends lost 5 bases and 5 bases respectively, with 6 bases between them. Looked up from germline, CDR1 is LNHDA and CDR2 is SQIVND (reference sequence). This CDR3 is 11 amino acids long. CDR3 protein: CASSGATEAFF. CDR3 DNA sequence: TGTGCCAGTAGTGGGGCGACTGAAGCTTTCTTT.

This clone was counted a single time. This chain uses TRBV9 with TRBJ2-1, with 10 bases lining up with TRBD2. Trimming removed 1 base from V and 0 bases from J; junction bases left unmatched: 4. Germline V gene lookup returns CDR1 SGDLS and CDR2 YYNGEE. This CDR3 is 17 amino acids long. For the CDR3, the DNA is TGTGCCAGCAGCGTAATAGCGGGGGGCAGCTCCTACAATGAGCAGTTCTTC. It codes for CASSVIAGGSSYNEQFF.

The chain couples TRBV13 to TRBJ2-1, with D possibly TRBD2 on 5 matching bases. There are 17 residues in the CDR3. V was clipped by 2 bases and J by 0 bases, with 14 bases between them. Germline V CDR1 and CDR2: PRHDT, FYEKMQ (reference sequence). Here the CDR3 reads CASSLLVSVSSYNEQFF. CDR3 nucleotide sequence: TGTGCCAGCAGCTTACTAGTTAGCGTCAGCTCCTACAATGAGCAGTTCTTC. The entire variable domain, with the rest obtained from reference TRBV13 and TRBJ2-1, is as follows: AAGVIQSPRHLIKEKRETATLKCYPIPRHDTVYWYQQGPGQDPQFLISFYEKMQSDKGSIPDRFSAQQFSDYHSELNMSSLELGDSALYFCASSLLVSVSSYNEQFFGPGTRLTVL.

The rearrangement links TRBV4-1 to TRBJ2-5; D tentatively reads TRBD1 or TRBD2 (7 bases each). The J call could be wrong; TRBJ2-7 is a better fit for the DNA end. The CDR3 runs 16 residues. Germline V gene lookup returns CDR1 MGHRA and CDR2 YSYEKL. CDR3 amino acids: CASSHPGGGKMGEQYF. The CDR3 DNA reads TGCGCCAGCAGCCACCCAGGGGGAGGGAAAATGGGCGAGCAGTACTTC.

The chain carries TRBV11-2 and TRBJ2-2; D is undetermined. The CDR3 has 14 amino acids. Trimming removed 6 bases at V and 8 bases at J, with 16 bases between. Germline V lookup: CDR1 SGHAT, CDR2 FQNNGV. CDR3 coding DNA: TGTGCCAGCAGGCCAGCATGGGAATCGGGGGAGCTGTTTTTT. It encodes CASRPAWESGELFF.